These T cell receptor beta chains were read from a single sample in a study of OX40 agonist ivuxolimab in advanced cancers. Using immunoSEQ multiplex PCR, the repertoire was profiled, and TCRdb retains in-frame clones only, with some absent. This table holds approximately 23,000 clones, about two thirds found once. Sequences were derived from CD4+ or CD8+ T cells sorted from blood, sampled in a trial of the OX40 agonist ivuxolimab. The source is an adult with an advanced solid tumor such as melanoma, head and neck, liver or kidney cancer. Both conserved end residues are part of each CDR3. The D gene is left open where the match is weak. Where a row states a size, it is once, few, many or the class of an expanded clone; other rows omit it.

cdr3_nt,cdr3_aa,d_call,j_call,clone_size,v_call
TGTGCCAGCAGTGACTCGGGTTATTCACCCCTCCACTTT,CASSDSGYSPLHF,NA,TRBJ1-6,few,TRBV6-4
TGTGCCAGCAGCTTAGCCGGGACAGGGAATGAAAAACTGTTTTTT,CASSLAGTGNEKLFF,TRBD1,TRBJ1-4,few,TRBV7-9
TGTGCCAGCTCAGAAGACGGCCGCTATGGCTACACCTTC,CASSEDGRYGYTF,NA,TRBJ1-2,NA,TRBV18
TGTGCCAGCAGCTCGGTCCGGAACTTCTATGGCTACACCTTC,CASSSVRNFYGYTF,NA,TRBJ1-2,NA,TRBV7-9
TGTGCCAGCAGCTTTGGGGGGACGAGGGACACTGAAGCTTTCTTT,CASSFGGTRDTEAFF,NA,TRBJ1-1,medium-sized,TRBV5-6
TGTGCCAGCAGTGAAGGGGTTGGGAGACGCTCACCCCTCCACTTT,CASSEGVGRRSPLHF,NA,TRBJ1-6,NA,TRBV4-2
TGCGCCAGCAGCCAAGACCGCCCCCCTAGCCCCCTCACAGATACGCAGTATTTT,CASSQDRPPSPLTDTQYF,NA,TRBJ2-3,few,TRBV4-3
TGTGCCAGCAGCTTAGCAGCAGGGGTGGGCACAGATACGCAGTATTTT,CASSLAAGVGTDTQYF,NA,TRBJ2-3,NA,TRBV7-2
TGTGCCAGCAGCCCGAAGGGAGCTAGCGGGACCTACAATGAGCAGTTCTTC,CASSPKGASGTYNEQFF,TRBD2,TRBJ2-1,NA,TRBV14
TGTGCCAGCAGCCAAGAGTCTGGCAGGGGGATTGGCGGGGAGCTGTTTTTT,CASSQESGRGIGGELFF,TRBD1,TRBJ2-2,NA,TRBV4-2
TGTGCCATCAGTGAGTTCGACAGGGGTATACCCTACGAGCAGTACTTC,CAISEFDRGIPYEQYF,TRBD1,TRBJ2-7,few,TRBV10-3
TGTGCCAGCAGCGACTTAGTGCCGGTTGGCTACACCTTC,CASSDLVPVGYTF,NA,TRBJ1-2,NA,TRBV5-6
TGTGCCAGCAGCTTAGGTGGCTCTGGAAACACCATATATTTT,CASSLGGSGNTIYF,NA,TRBJ1-3,NA,TRBV11-2
TGTGCCAGCAGCTTGACGGCCGAGCTCCTAGCCAAAAACATTCAGTACTTC,CASSLTAELLAKNIQYF,NA,TRBJ2-4,NA,TRBV5-6
TGTGCCAGCAGCCCGGGGTGGGGAAACACTGAAGCTTTCTTT,CASSPGWGNTEAFF,NA,TRBJ1-1,NA,TRBV5-6
TGTGCCAGCAGCGCGAGGGGACAGGAAGCTTTCTTT,CASSARGQEAFF,TRBD1,TRBJ1-1,few,TRBV9
TGTGCCAGTAGTATTTTTCTGCCCGGGGAGCTGTTTTTT,CASSIFLPGELFF,NA,TRBJ2-2,once,TRBV19
TGTGCCAGTAGTATAGATGAGAAAACTAGACCCACAGATACGCAGTATTTT,CASSIDEKTRPTDTQYF,NA,TRBJ2-3,NA,TRBV19
TGCGCCAGCAGCCAAGTCGGTAACGAGCAGTACTTC,CASSQVGNEQYF,NA,TRBJ2-7,NA,TRBV11-2
TGTGCCAGCAGCGCCTCACCCCGGCCCCAACAGGCGGATGAGCAGTTCTTC,CASSASPRPQQADEQFF,NA,TRBJ2-1,once,TRBV9
TGTGCCAGCAGCCCGACTCCGGGGGGCGCAACCGGGGAGCTGTTTTTT,CASSPTPGGATGELFF,NA,TRBJ2-2,NA,TRBV5-4
TGCAGCGTTGAGGCCCGGGACCGGAGCTCCTACGAGCAGTACTTC,CSVEARDRSSYEQYF,NA,TRBJ2-7,NA,TRBV29-1
TGCGCCAGCAGCCAAGCCCCGGGGGGTACCGGGGAGCTGTTTTTT,CASSQAPGGTGELFF,TRBD2,TRBJ2-2,NA,TRBV4-3
TGTGCCAGTAGTATAGATAGCACAGCCGGTGGTCAGCCCCAGCATTTT,CASSIDSTAGGQPQHF,NA,TRBJ1-5,NA,TRBV19
TGTGCCAGTACCCCCGAAATAGGGTCTAGCACAGATACGCAGTATTTT,CASTPEIGSSTDTQYF,NA,TRBJ2-3,NA,TRBV19
TGTGCCAGCAGCTTAGGCGGGTTGAATACGCAGTATTTT,CASSLGGLNTQYF,NA,TRBJ2-3,NA,TRBV11-2
TGTGCCAGCAGCTTACTCTCCGGGGAGCTGTTTTTT,CASSLLSGELFF,NA,TRBJ2-2,many,TRBV7-8
TGTGCCACCAGCAGTGTGCCGGGACAGACTAATGAAAAACTGTTTTTT,CATSSVPGQTNEKLFF,TRBD1,TRBJ1-4,NA,TRBV15
TGTGCCAGCAGCTTAAGAGGACAGCACACAGATACGCAGTATTTT,CASSLRGQHTDTQYF,NA,TRBJ2-3,NA,TRBV13
TGTGCCAGCAGTTTCCTTATTAGCGGGAGTGAGCAGTTCTTC,CASSFLISGSEQFF,TRBD2,TRBJ2-1,few,TRBV6-5
TGCAGCGTTGCGGGGTCCCACGAGCAGTACTTC,CSVAGSHEQYF,NA,TRBJ2-7,many,TRBV29-1
TGTGCCAGCAGAAGCCGGGGGTCCTACGAGCAGTACTTC,CASRSRGSYEQYF,NA,TRBJ2-7,few,TRBV6-5
TGCGCCAGCAGCCAAGTCGGTAACGAGCAGTACTTC,CASSQVGNEQYF,NA,TRBJ2-7,few,TRBV4-3
TGTGCCAGCAGCTCCCACGGACGGGGGAATTCACCCCTCCACTTT,CASSSHGRGNSPLHF,NA,TRBJ1-6,NA,TRBV11-2
TGTGCCAGCAGCTCCCTCTCCTACGAGCAGTACTTC,CASSSLSYEQYF,NA,TRBJ2-7,few,TRBV11-3
TGTGCCAGCAGCTCTACAAGCCTCCCTTTTGAGCAGTTCTTC,CASSSTSLPFEQFF,NA,TRBJ2-1,NA,TRBV7-6
TGTGCCAGCAGTAACACGGGACAGGGCAAGATGAACACTGAAGCTTTCTTT,CASSNTGQGKMNTEAFF,TRBD1,TRBJ1-1,NA,TRBV28
TGTGCCAGCAGCCTAGCGGGGAGACCCTACGAGCAGTACTTC,CASSLAGRPYEQYF,TRBD2,TRBJ2-7,NA,TRBV6-6
TGTGCCAGCAGCGGGAAGGCCGGGACATTCAACTATGGCTACACCTTC,CASSGKAGTFNYGYTF,NA,TRBJ1-2,NA,TRBV9
TGTGCCAGCAGCTTCCTAGCGGGGGGCAGGGAGACCCAGTACTTC,CASSFLAGGRETQYF,TRBD2,TRBJ2-5,medium-sized,TRBV7-2
TGTGCCTGGAGGGCCGGACAGGCCAGTATTTATGAAAAACTGTTTTTT,CAWRAGQASIYEKLFF,TRBD1,TRBJ1-4,NA,TRBV30
TGCGCCAGCAGCCAGACCGGGACAGGGGGGTACGAGCAGTACTTC,CASSQTGTGGYEQYF,TRBD1,TRBJ2-7,NA,TRBV4-3
TGTGCCAGCACCTCACGGGGACAGGGGGTATTCAATCAGCCCCAGCATTTT,CASTSRGQGVFNQPQHF,TRBD1,TRBJ1-5,NA,TRBV28
TGTGCAAAGTGGAGTGGGCCAACTAATGAAAAACTGTTTTTT,CAKWSGPTNEKLFF,NA,TRBJ1-4,medium-sized,TRBV28
TGTGCCAGCTACAAAGCGTACCAAGAGACCCAGTACTTC,CASYKAYQETQYF,NA,TRBJ2-5,NA,TRBV6-5
TGTGCCAGCAGCTTAGCCCCAGCGGGGGGGTTAGAGACCCAGTACTTC,CASSLAPAGGLETQYF,TRBD2,TRBJ2-5,NA,TRBV7-9
TGTGCCAGCAGCCAAGAAGCGGGAGGACTAGCGGGGCCCGGTAATGAGCAGTTCTTC,CASSQEAGGLAGPGNEQFF,TRBD2,TRBJ2-1,NA,TRBV4-2
TGTGCCAGCTGGCGTCCAGGGGGCGAGGGAAACACCATATATTTT,CASWRPGGEGNTIYF,TRBD1,TRBJ1-3,NA,TRBV7-9
TGTGCCAGCAGCAACCACAGGGGGCGGGACTATGGCTACACCTTC,CASSNHRGRDYGYTF,TRBD1,TRBJ1-2,NA,TRBV2
TGTGCCAGTAGTCCTATGACCGGACCGATCTCTGGGGCCAACGTCCTGACTTTC,CASSPMTGPISGANVLTF,NA,TRBJ2-6,few,TRBV19
TGTGCCAGTAGTATTTTCTCGGCGTCCAATGAGCAGTTCTTC,CASSIFSASNEQFF,NA,TRBJ2-1,NA,TRBV19
TGCAGCGTTGAAGGGTTCAGGGGGGACTCGAACTACGAGCAGTACTTC,CSVEGFRGDSNYEQYF,NA,TRBJ2-7,NA,TRBV29-1
TGTGCCAGCAGCTGGGACAGGGTCGGCTCACCCCTCCACTTT,CASSWDRVGSPLHF,TRBD1,TRBJ1-6,NA,TRBV5-4